These T cell receptor beta chains were read from a single sample in a study of T-cell reconstitution after alpha-beta-depleted transplantation in children. TCRdb re-analysed the PCR reads in MiXCR, keeping a single row per CDR3 protein. The repertoire holds 200,000 or so distinct CDR3 sequences, with 6.3% as singletons. The specimen was PBMCs, collected before TCRalphabeta/CD19-depleted stem cell transplant. The receptors were sampled from a girl younger than two with combined immunodeficiency, due to receive a stem cell transplant. Each CDR3 is given with its conserved first and last residue. A D gene is named only where the DNA matches it firmly. The listing skips clone size in some rows; elsewhere it reads once, few, many or a size class.

d_gene: TRBD1; v_gene: TRBV12-3/TRBV12-4; j_gene: TRBJ2-2; abundance: many; CDR3nt: TGTGCCAGCAGCCCGACAGGGTGGAGCACCGGGGAGCTGTTTTTT; CDR3aa: CASSPTGWSTGELFF
d_gene: .; v_gene: TRBV18; j_gene: TRBJ2-3; abundance: many; CDR3nt: TGTGCCAGCTCACCAAAAGGGGTCACAGATACGCAGTATTTT; CDR3aa: CASSPKGVTDTQYF
d_gene: .; v_gene: TRBV5-5; j_gene: TRBJ2-1; abundance: few; CDR3nt: TGTGCCAGCAGCGTGAACTCCTACAATGAGCAGTTCTTC; CDR3aa: CASSVNSYNEQFF
d_gene: .; v_gene: TRBV6-5; j_gene: TRBJ2-4; abundance: .; CDR3nt: TGTGCCAGCAGTCTATCCTCCGGGGAACGTTTTCAGTACTTC; CDR3aa: CASSLSSGERFQYF
d_gene: .; v_gene: TRBV5-1; j_gene: TRBJ2-2; abundance: many; CDR3nt: TGCGCCAGCAGCTTCGGGGGGCCCATTAACACCGGGGAGCTGTTTTTT; CDR3aa: CASSFGGPINTGELFF
d_gene: TRBD2; v_gene: TRBV27; j_gene: TRBJ2-1; abundance: many; CDR3nt: TGTGCCAGCAAATTCCCGGGACTAGGCAGTGAGCAGTTCTTC; CDR3aa: CASKFPGLGSEQFF
d_gene: .; v_gene: TRBV14; j_gene: TRBJ2-2; abundance: .; CDR3nt: TGTGCCAGCAGCCAACAGGGGGGGAACACCGGGGAGCTGTTTTTT; CDR3aa: CASSQQGGNTGELFF
d_gene: .; v_gene: TRBV7-6; j_gene: TRBJ1-5; abundance: many; CDR3nt: TGTGCCAGCCTACCGTCAAATCAGCCCCAGCATTTT; CDR3aa: CASLPSNQPQHF
d_gene: TRBD2; v_gene: TRBV3-1; j_gene: TRBJ2-7; abundance: few; CDR3nt: TGTGCCAGCAGCCAAGTACGTCTAGCGGGATTGTACGAGCAGTACTTC; CDR3aa: CASSQVRLAGLYEQYF
d_gene: TRBD2; v_gene: TRBV3-1; j_gene: TRBJ2-1; abundance: many; CDR3nt: TGTGCCAGCAGCCAAGTTGGTTCGGAGCGGGGGGCCCCTTATTTCGCCAATGAGCAGTTCTTC; CDR3aa: CASSQVGSERGAPYFANEQFF
d_gene: TRBD1; v_gene: TRBV28; j_gene: TRBJ2-5; abundance: many; CDR3nt: TGTGCCAGCAGTTCCTGGGACAGGCGGGATGTAGAGACCCAGTACTTC; CDR3aa: CASSSWDRRDVETQYF
d_gene: TRBD2; v_gene: TRBV28; j_gene: TRBJ2-1; abundance: many; CDR3nt: TGTGCCAGCAGTTTTAGGCAAGGGACTAACAATGAGCAGTTCTTC; CDR3aa: CASSFRQGTNNEQFF
d_gene: .; v_gene: TRBV29-1; j_gene: TRBJ1-4; abundance: many; CDR3nt: TGCAGCGTTGGGAGGGACCCGGATAAACTGTTTTTT; CDR3aa: CSVGRDPDKLFF
d_gene: .; v_gene: TRBV20-1; j_gene: TRBJ1-1; abundance: .; CDR3nt: TGCAGTGCTCCAAGGGCAGGACTGAACACTGAAGCTTTCTTT; CDR3aa: CSAPRAGLNTEAFF
d_gene: .; v_gene: TRBV30; j_gene: TRBJ1-2; abundance: many; CDR3nt: TGTGCCTCGAAATCTCAAGGGGCTTATGGCTACACCTTC; CDR3aa: CASKSQGAYGYTF
d_gene: TRBD1; v_gene: TRBV5-6; j_gene: TRBJ2-7; abundance: .; CDR3nt: TGTGCCAGCAGCCCCGGGACAGCTGTTTACTACGAGCAGTACTTC; CDR3aa: CASSPGTAVYYEQYF
d_gene: TRBD1; v_gene: TRBV20-1; j_gene: TRBJ2-7; abundance: .; CDR3nt: TGCAGTGCATACCGACGCCAACCGGGACAGGTTTTCTACGAGCAGTACTTC; CDR3aa: CSAYRRQPGQVFYEQYF
d_gene: TRBD2; v_gene: TRBV20-1; j_gene: TRBJ2-1; abundance: many; CDR3nt: TGCAGTGCTAGAGTGAGCGGGAGGGCCGACAATGAGCAGTTCTTC; CDR3aa: CSARVSGRADNEQFF
d_gene: .; v_gene: TRBV12-3/TRBV12-4; j_gene: TRBJ1-1; abundance: many; CDR3nt: TGTGCCAGCAGTTTAAGGAGCACTGAAGCTTTCTTT; CDR3aa: CASSLRSTEAFF
d_gene: TRBD1; v_gene: TRBV20-1; j_gene: TRBJ2-1; abundance: many; CDR3nt: TGCAGTGCTAGCCAGGACAGGGGGACCTACAATGAGCAGTTCTTC; CDR3aa: CSASQDRGTYNEQFF
d_gene: .; v_gene: TRBV14; j_gene: TRBJ1-2; abundance: few; CDR3nt: TGTGCCAGCAGCCAAATCGGACAGAGGACCTACACCTTC; CDR3aa: CASSQIGQRTYTF
d_gene: TRBD2; v_gene: TRBV29-1; j_gene: TRBJ2-7; abundance: many; CDR3nt: TGCAGCACTCCCCGGACTAGCGGTTTCTACGAGCAGTACTTC; CDR3aa: CSTPRTSGFYEQYF
d_gene: .; v_gene: TRBV28; j_gene: TRBJ1-2; abundance: few; CDR3nt: TGTGCCAGCAGTTTATGGATGTGGGGCTACACCTTC; CDR3aa: CASSLWMWGYTF
d_gene: .; v_gene: TRBV20-1; j_gene: TRBJ2-5; abundance: many; CDR3nt: TGCAGTGCTAGTTCGCAGGGACGAGAGACCCAGTACTTC; CDR3aa: CSASSQGRETQYF
d_gene: .; v_gene: TRBV6-1; j_gene: TRBJ2-2; abundance: .; CDR3nt: TGTGCCAGCAGACAAATTAACACCGGGGAGCTGTTTTTT; CDR3aa: CASRQINTGELFF
d_gene: TRBD2; v_gene: TRBV15; j_gene: TRBJ2-3; abundance: .; CDR3nt: TGTGCCACCAGAACAGTGGCGGGAGGGACTCTCGGCACAGATACGCAGTATTTT; CDR3aa: CATRTVAGGTLGTDTQYF
d_gene: .; v_gene: TRBV29-1; j_gene: TRBJ2-1; abundance: many; CDR3nt: TGCAGCGTTGGCCAGAGCGGACCATACAATGAGCAGTTCTTC; CDR3aa: CSVGQSGPYNEQFF
d_gene: TRBD2; v_gene: TRBV28; j_gene: TRBJ2-1; abundance: many; CDR3nt: TGTGCCAGCAGTTTTATCCCCCGGGAGGCCTACAATGAGCAGTTCTTC; CDR3aa: CASSFIPREAYNEQFF
d_gene: TRBD2; v_gene: TRBV7-8; j_gene: TRBJ2-3; abundance: many; CDR3nt: TGTGCCAGCAGCTTATTTCTCGGCGGGAGGGTGACAGATACGCAGTATTTT; CDR3aa: CASSLFLGGRVTDTQYF
d_gene: .; v_gene: TRBV5-1; j_gene: TRBJ1-3; abundance: many; CDR3nt: TGCGCCAGCAGCGAGATCTCTGGAAACACCATATATTTT; CDR3aa: CASSEISGNTIYF
d_gene: TRBD2; v_gene: TRBV25-1; j_gene: TRBJ2-3; abundance: many; CDR3nt: TGTGCCAGCAGTGATCCCCGGACTAGCGGGAGGGAGGCTACTAGCACAGATACGCAGTATTTT; CDR3aa: CASSDPRTSGREATSTDTQYF
d_gene: .; v_gene: TRBV19; j_gene: TRBJ1-2; abundance: many; CDR3nt: TGTGCCAGTAGTATTCACCAGGGGTCCGCTGGCTACACCTTC; CDR3aa: CASSIHQGSAGYTF
d_gene: .; v_gene: TRBV5-1; j_gene: TRBJ2-3; abundance: many; CDR3nt: TGCGCCAGCAGCTTGGGACTCAGGGAACACCGCACAGATACGCAGTATTTT; CDR3aa: CASSLGLREHRTDTQYF
d_gene: TRBD2; v_gene: TRBV7-8; j_gene: TRBJ2-3; abundance: many; CDR3nt: TGTGCCAGCAGCCCTCTAGCGGGGGGGCCAGATACGCAGTATTTT; CDR3aa: CASSPLAGGPDTQYF
d_gene: .; v_gene: TRBV24-1; j_gene: TRBJ2-7; abundance: many; CDR3nt: TGTGCCACCAGTGATTTGGGCCTTCCGTCGATCTCCTACGAGCAGTACTTC; CDR3aa: CATSDLGLPSISYEQYF
d_gene: .; v_gene: TRBV2; j_gene: TRBJ2-2; abundance: few; CDR3nt: TGTGCCAGCAGGCAAATAGGGGAGCTGTTTTTT; CDR3aa: CASRQIGELFF
d_gene: .; v_gene: TRBV28; j_gene: TRBJ2-7; abundance: many; CDR3nt: TGTGCCAGCAGTTTTACCGACGTAGCCTACGAGCAGTACTTC; CDR3aa: CASSFTDVAYEQYF
d_gene: .; v_gene: TRBV12-3/TRBV12-4; j_gene: TRBJ2-5; abundance: .; CDR3nt: TGTGTCAGCAGTTCCACCCAAGAGACCCAGTACTTC; CDR3aa: CVSSSTQETQYF
d_gene: .; v_gene: TRBV28; j_gene: TRBJ1-3; abundance: many; CDR3nt: TGTGCCAGCAGTTTATGGTCCTTCGAATTCTCTGGAAACACCATATATTTT; CDR3aa: CASSLWSFEFSGNTIYF
d_gene: .; v_gene: TRBV5-1; j_gene: TRBJ1-5; abundance: many; CDR3nt: TGCGCCAGCAGCTTACTACCCGGACCTACTAACATTCAGCCCCAGCATTTT; CDR3aa: CASSLLPGPTNIQPQHF
d_gene: TRBD2; v_gene: TRBV12-3/TRBV12-4; j_gene: TRBJ2-1; abundance: few; CDR3nt: TGTGCCAGCAGCTTCGGACTAGCCCGGCCGTTCTTC; CDR3aa: CASSFGLARPFF
d_gene: .; v_gene: TRBV5-1; j_gene: TRBJ1-4; abundance: many; CDR3nt: TGCGCCAGCAGCCCTGCGGGGCTCCACTCCGTCCCCAATGAAAAACTGTTTTTT; CDR3aa: CASSPAGLHSVPNEKLFF
d_gene: .; v_gene: TRBV6-2/TRBV6-3; j_gene: TRBJ1-1; abundance: many; CDR3nt: TGTGCCAGCAGTTTAAGCGTCGGACTAACTGAAGCTTTCTTT; CDR3aa: CASSLSVGLTEAFF
d_gene: .; v_gene: TRBV7-3; j_gene: TRBJ2-3; abundance: many; CDR3nt: TGTGCCAGCAGCGAAAAGGGATACCGAGATACGCAGTATTTT; CDR3aa: CASSEKGYRDTQYF
d_gene: .; v_gene: TRBV10-3; j_gene: TRBJ2-1; abundance: many; CDR3nt: TGTGCCATCAGTGACGTAACCTACAATGAGCAGTTCTTC; CDR3aa: CAISDVTYNEQFF
d_gene: TRBD2; v_gene: TRBV20-1; j_gene: TRBJ2-7; abundance: .; CDR3nt: TGCAGTGCCTCAGGACTAGCTCGGGTTGAGTCCTACGAGCAGTACTTC; CDR3aa: CSASGLARVESYEQYF
d_gene: TRBD1; v_gene: TRBV6-2/TRBV6-3; j_gene: TRBJ2-7; abundance: many; CDR3nt: TGTGCCAGCAGTTACTTCGAGGACAGGGTTGCTTACGAGCAGTACTTC; CDR3aa: CASSYFEDRVAYEQYF
d_gene: TRBD1; v_gene: TRBV12-3/TRBV12-4; j_gene: TRBJ2-5; abundance: many; CDR3nt: TGTGCCAGCGGACAGGGTCTTCAGACCCAGTACTTC; CDR3aa: CASGQGLQTQYF
d_gene: .; v_gene: TRBV2; j_gene: TRBJ2-7; abundance: many; CDR3nt: TGTGCCAGCAATCAGGGGTTATTCGAGCAGTACTTC; CDR3aa: CASNQGLFEQYF
d_gene: .; v_gene: TRBV29-1; j_gene: TRBJ2-1; abundance: many; CDR3nt: TGCAGCGTTGAAGGGAGTTCCTACAATGAGCAGTTCTTC; CDR3aa: CSVEGSSYNEQFF